This entry lists 4 T cell receptor beta chains sequenced from one sample in a study of blood T cell repertoires in COVID-19. TCRdb keeps only in-frame clones here, not all; method: immunoSEQ multiplex PCR. Of approximately 180,000 clones listed, roughly 90% are singletons. Sequencing input: PBMCs or T cells enriched from blood (not recorded which). These receptors all stem from a human donor with acute COVID-19. The donor label of this sample is uncertain.

This chain links TRBV5-1 with TRBJ1-1; 7 nucleotides line up with TRBD1. The CDR3 spans 15 residues. Germline V lookup: CDR1 SGHRS, CDR2 YFSETQ. V lost 0 bases, J lost 2 bases, and 4 bases stayed unmatched. The CDR3 DNA reads TGCGCCAGCAGCTTGGGACAGGGAAGAAACACTGAAGCTTTCTTT. Encoded protein: CASSLGQGRNTEAFF.

V and J are TRBV7-9 and TRBJ1-3; D remains ambiguous. This CDR3 has 16 residues. Trimming took 1 base from V and 0 from J, leaving 10 bases between them. Germline V CDR1 and CDR2: SEHNR, FQNEAQ (reference sequence). The CDR3 nucleotides are TGTGCCAGCAGCTTAGGAGAGGGCAACTCTGGAAACACCATATATTTT. It codes for CASSLGEGNSGNTIYF.

The chain has TRBV29-1 and TRBJ1-3; D is ambiguous. Germline V lookup: CDR1 SQVTM, CDR2 ANQGSEA. Trimming pared 4 bases from V and 4 bases from J, leaving 17 bases between. The CDR3 runs to 15 residues. The CDR3 region has the DNA TGCAGCGTTGCGCATAGCCCTCGGGAAGGAAACACCATATATTTT. Protein: CSVAHSPREGNTIYF. The full variable domain, completed using reference TRBV29-1 and TRBJ1-3, is SAVISQKPSRDICQRGTSLTIQCQVDSQVTMMFWYRQQPGQSLTLIATANQGSEATYESGFVIDKFPISRPNLTFSTLTVSNMSPEDSSIYLCSVAHSPREGNTIYFGEGSWLTVV.

This clone showed up just a few times. The V call is TRBV4-1, the J call TRBJ1-1; the match to TRBD1 covers 7 bases. CDR1 is MGHRA, CDR2 YSYEKL, per germline. V gave up 4 bases and J gave up 4 bases; unmatched junction bases: 9. CDR3 length: 15 residues. For the CDR3, the DNA is TGCGCCAGCAGCCCCTGGGCACAGGGGTTCACTGAAGCTTTCTTT. As protein: CASSPWAQGFTEAFF.